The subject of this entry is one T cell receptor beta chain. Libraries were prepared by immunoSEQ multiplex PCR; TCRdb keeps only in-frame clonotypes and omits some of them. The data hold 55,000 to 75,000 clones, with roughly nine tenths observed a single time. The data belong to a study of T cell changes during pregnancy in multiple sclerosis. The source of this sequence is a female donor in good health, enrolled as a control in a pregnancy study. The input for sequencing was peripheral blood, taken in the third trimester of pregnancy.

CDR3 loop: CASSRTGGRQPQHF. DNA for the CDR3: TGTGCCAGCAGTCGGACAGGGGGAAGGCAGCCCCAGCATTTT. The chain combines TRBV28 with TRBJ1-5; 10 nucleotides match TRBD1. Germline CDR1 reads MDHEN; CDR2 reads SYDVKM. V lost 5 bases and J lost 7; bases outside the gene matches: 5. There are 14 residues in the CDR3.